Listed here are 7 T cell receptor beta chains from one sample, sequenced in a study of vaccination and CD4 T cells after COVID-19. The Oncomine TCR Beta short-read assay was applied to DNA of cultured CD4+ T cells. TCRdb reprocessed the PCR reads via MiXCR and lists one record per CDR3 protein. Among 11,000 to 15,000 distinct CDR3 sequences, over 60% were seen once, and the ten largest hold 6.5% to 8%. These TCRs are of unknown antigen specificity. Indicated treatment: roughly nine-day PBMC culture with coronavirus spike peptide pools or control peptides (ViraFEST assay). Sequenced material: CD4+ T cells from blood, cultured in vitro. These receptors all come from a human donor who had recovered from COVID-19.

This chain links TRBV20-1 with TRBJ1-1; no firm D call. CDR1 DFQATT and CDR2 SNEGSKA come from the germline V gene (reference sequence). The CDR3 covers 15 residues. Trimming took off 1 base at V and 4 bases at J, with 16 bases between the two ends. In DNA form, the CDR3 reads TGCAGTGCTAGAGTCTCGGTCGCCTGGGGCACTGAAGCTTTCTTT. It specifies CSARVSVAWGTEAFF.

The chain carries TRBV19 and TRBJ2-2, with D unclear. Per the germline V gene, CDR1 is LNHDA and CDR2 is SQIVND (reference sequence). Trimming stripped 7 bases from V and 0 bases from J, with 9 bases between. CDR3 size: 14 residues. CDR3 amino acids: CASKLRSNTGELFF. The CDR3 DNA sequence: TGTGCCAGTAAGCTGCGGTCGAACACCGGGGAGCTGTTTTTT.

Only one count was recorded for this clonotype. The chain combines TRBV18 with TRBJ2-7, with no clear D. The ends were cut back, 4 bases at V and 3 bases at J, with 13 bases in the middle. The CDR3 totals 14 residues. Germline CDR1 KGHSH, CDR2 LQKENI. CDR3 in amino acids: CASSLNREVYEQYF. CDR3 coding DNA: TGTGCCAGCTCACTAAACCGAGAGGTCTACGAGCAGTACTTC.

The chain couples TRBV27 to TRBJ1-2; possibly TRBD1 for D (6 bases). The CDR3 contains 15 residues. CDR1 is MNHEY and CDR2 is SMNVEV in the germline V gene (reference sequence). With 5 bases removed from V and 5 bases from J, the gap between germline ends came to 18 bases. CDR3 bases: TGTGCCAGCAGTGTAGGGGGGGAGGCCCTTTATGGCTACACCTTC. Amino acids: CASSVGGEALYGYTF.

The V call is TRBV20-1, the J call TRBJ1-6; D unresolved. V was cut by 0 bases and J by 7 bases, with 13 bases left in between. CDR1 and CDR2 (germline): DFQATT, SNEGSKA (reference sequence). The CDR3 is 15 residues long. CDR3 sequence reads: CSARDRPGGNSPLHF. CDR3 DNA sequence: TGCAGTGCTAGAGATCGACCCGGCGGGAATTCACCCCTCCACTTT.

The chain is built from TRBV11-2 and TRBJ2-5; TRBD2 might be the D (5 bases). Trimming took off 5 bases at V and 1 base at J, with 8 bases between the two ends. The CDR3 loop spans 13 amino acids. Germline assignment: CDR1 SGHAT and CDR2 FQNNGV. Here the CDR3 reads CASSPGTQETQYF. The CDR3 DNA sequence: TGTGCCAGCAGCCCGGGAACCCAAGAGACCCAGTACTTC.

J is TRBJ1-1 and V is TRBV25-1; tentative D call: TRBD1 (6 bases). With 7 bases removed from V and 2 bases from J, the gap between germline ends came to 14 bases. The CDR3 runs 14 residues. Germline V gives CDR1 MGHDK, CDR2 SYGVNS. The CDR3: CASTLRGGNTEAFF. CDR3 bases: TGTGCCAGCACCCTCCGAGGGGGAAACACTGAAGCTTTCTTT. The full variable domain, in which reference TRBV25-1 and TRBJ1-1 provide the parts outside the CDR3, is EADIYQTPRYLVIGTGKKITLECSQTMGHDKMYWYQQDPGMELHLIHYSYGVNSTEKGDLSSESTVSRIRTEHFPLTLESARPSHTSQYLCASTLRGGNTEAFFGQGTRLTVV.